What follows are 20 T cell receptor beta chains derived from one specimen sequenced in a study of T-cell memory formation after mild COVID-19. One entry per CDR3 protein, called by TCRdb with MiXCR from the 5' RACE reads. The sample holds approximately 290,000 distinct CDR3 sequences, roughly 8.2% seen once. The sample was PBMCs or a T cell subset sorted from them (not recorded which). The source of these receptors is a man aged 18 to 29 who had mild COVID-19 (a few samples of this study predate the infection). Cell type and time point are not known.

This clonotype was picked up a small number of times. The V gene is TRBV7-9, the J gene TRBJ2-2; no clear D gene. V dropped 7 bases and J dropped 4 bases, with 7 bases sitting between them. The CDR3 length is 12 residues. Germline CDR1 reads SEHNR; CDR2 reads FQNEAQ (reference sequence). The CDR3 is CASNGFTGELFF. The CDR3 nucleotides are TGTGCCAGCAATGGGTTCACCGGGGAGCTGTTTTTT.

This clonotype was detected many times. This rearrangement joins TRBV7-9 to TRBJ1-2, with TRBD1 identical over 10 bases. Losses at the gene ends were 5 bases for V and 4 bases for J; bases not matched to a gene: 4. CDR3 length: 14 amino acids. CDR1 and CDR2 (germline): SEHNR, FQNEAQ (reference sequence). CDR3 protein: CASSRGQGPYGYTF. CDR3 sequence (DNA): TGTGCCAGCAGCCGGGGACAGGGGCCCTATGGCTACACCTTC.

In this sample, this clonotype turned up many times. This chain joins TRBV7-8 and TRBJ1-4; D is undetermined. V lost 2 bases and J lost 5, with 15 bases in between. Germline V gene sequence: CDR1 SGHVS, CDR2 FQNEAQ. The length of the CDR3 is 16 residues. DNA of the CDR3: TGTGCCAGCAGCTTAAGAGGCTGGGCCTCAAATGAAAAACTGTTTTTT. It is translated as CASSLRGWASNEKLFF. Full variable domain (missing parts from reference TRBV7-8 and TRBJ1-4): GAGVSQSPRYKVAKRGQDVALRCDPISGHVSLFWYQQALGQGPEFLTYFQNEAQLDKSGLPSDRFFAERPEGSVSTLKIQRTQQEDSAVYLCASSLRGWASNEKLFFGSGTQLSVL.

V and J are TRBV7-3 and TRBJ1-6; D is possibly TRBD1 (5 bases). V was cut by 8 bases and J by 9 bases, with 14 bases left in between. Germline CDR1 SGHTA, CDR2 FQGTGA. CDR3 length: 13 amino acids. The CDR3: CASQQGFGSPLHF. For the CDR3, the DNA is TGTGCCAGCCAGCAGGGATTCGGTTCACCCCTCCACTTT.

This chain uses TRBV29-1 with TRBJ2-2; D might be TRBD1 (6 bases). The CDR3 is 12 amino acids. Deletions cut 5 bases from V and 9 bases from J, with 13 bases between. The germline gives CDR1 SQVTM, CDR2 ANQGSEA. The CDR3 DNA follows: TGCAGCGTTAGGACAGCCCGGTGGGAGCTGTTTTTT. It encodes CSVRTARWELFF.

The rearrangement uses TRBV24-1 and TRBJ2-7, with D perhaps TRBD1 (6 bases). The CDR3 has 15 residues. Trimming left V 1 base short and J 0 bases short, with 9 bases between. Germline values: CDR1 KGHDR, CDR2 SFDVKD. The CDR3 loop is CATSDLTDSSYEQYF. The DNA of the CDR3 is TGTGCCACCAGTGATTTAACGGACAGCTCCTACGAGCAGTACTTC.

This clonotype has more than one count but fewer than ten. The gene calls are TRBV7-6 and TRBJ1-6; possible D gene TRBD1, 6 bases. Trimming took 5 bases from V and 8 from J, leaving 16 bases between them. The CDR3 is made up of 15 amino acids. Germline V gives CDR1 SGHVS, CDR2 FNYEAQ. CDR3 region: CASSTQQGWDSPLHF. For the CDR3, the DNA is TGTGCCAGCAGCACCCAACAGGGTTGGGATTCACCCCTCCACTTT.

This clonotype was counted a few times. The gene calls are TRBV6-2 or TRBV6-3 and TRBJ1-1; D call uncertain. Germline CDR1 is MNHEY and CDR2 is SVGEGT. V dropped 2 bases and J dropped 0 bases, with 25 bases sitting between them. This CDR3 contains 20 residues. The CDR3 sequence is CASSYAGPAGGTPLNTEAFF. CDR3 in DNA: TGTGCCAGCAGTTACGCCGGTCCCGCAGGTGGAACCCCCTTGAACACTGAAGCTTTCTTT.

J is TRBJ2-5 and V is TRBV20-1; 9 nucleotides line up with TRBD2. The V segment lost 3 bases and the J segment 2 bases; nucleotides outside the gene matches: 7. CDR1 and CDR2 from the germline V gene are DFQATT and SNEGSKA (reference sequence). The CDR3 covers 15 residues. The CDR3 coding sequence is TGCAGTGCTAGGGGGAAGCGGGGGGATCAAGAGACCCAGTACTTC. Its translation is CSARGKRGDQETQYF.

This sequence joins TRBV7-2 and TRBJ2-7, with D unclear. Germline CDR1 and CDR2: SGHTA and FQGNSA. The CDR3 runs to 15 residues. Trimming pared 4 bases from V and 3 bases from J, leaving 16 bases between. The CDR3 DNA sequence: TGTGCCAGCAGCTCCTCGTCCTCTTTGGGCTACGAGCAGTACTTC. Its protein product is CASSSSSSLGYEQYF.

J is TRBJ2-7 and V is TRBV6-2 or TRBV6-3; D might be TRBD2 (5 bases). The V gene's germline CDR1 is MNHEY and CDR2 SVGEGT. There are 16 residues in the CDR3. V shed 0 bases and J shed 4 bases, with 16 bases lying between them. The CDR3 sequence: CASSYSKDSGLYEQYV. The CDR3 region has the DNA TGTGCCAGCAGTTACTCGAAAGACTCGGGGTTATACGAGCAGTACGTC.

This clonotype came up a few times. The gene calls are TRBV12-3 or TRBV12-4 and TRBJ1-2; D call uncertain. V dropped 1 base and J dropped 5 bases, with 17 bases sitting between them. This CDR3 spans 16 amino acids. The CDR3 is CASSLVEGGLGYGYTF. The CDR3 DNA follows: TGTGCCAGCAGTTTAGTGGAAGGAGGGCTCGGGTATGGCTACACCTTC.

The CDR3 loop is CASSRVGGGQYNEQFF. In nucleotides, the CDR3 is TGTGCCAGCAGCCGGGTGGGCGGGGGGCAGTACAATGAGCAGTTCTTC. The chain couples TRBV7-2 to TRBJ2-1, with 8 bases matching TRBD2. The J segment lost 4 bases and the V segment lost 5 bases, leaving 10 bases of the junction unmatched. CDR1 and CDR2 (germline): SGHTA, FQGNSA. The CDR3 length is 16 residues.

This clonotype occurred a few times. The CDR3 loop reads CSATTDSNQPQHF. The DNA of the CDR3 is TGCAGTGCTACAACAGATAGCAATCAGCCCCAGCATTTT. V is TRBV20-1 and J is TRBJ1-5, with D unclear. The V end lost 4 bases, the J end lost 0 bases, and 7 bases lay between the germline ends. CDR1 and CDR2 (germline): DFQATT, SNEGSKA (reference sequence). The CDR3 runs to 13 residues.

In its sample, this clonotype was seen a few times. The rearrangement joins TRBV11-2 to TRBJ1-1; TRBD1 matches at 8 bases. Germline V gives CDR1 SGHAT, CDR2 FQNNGV. The CDR3 runs to 14 residues. V was pared by 1 base and J by 5 bases, with 3 bases of the junction left unmatched. The CDR3 sequence is CASSLARGRTEAFF. CDR3 coding DNA: TGTGCCAGCAGCTTAGCCAGGGGGCGTACTGAAGCTTTCTTT.

This chain links TRBV2 with TRBJ1-1; 8 bases align to TRBD1. Losses at the gene ends were 5 bases for V and 1 base for J; bases not matched to a gene: 6. CDR1 is SNHLY and CDR2 is FYNNEI in the germline V gene. This CDR3 contains 15 residues. The CDR3 here is CASSTTGTGNTEAFF. CDR3 DNA sequence: TGTGCCAGCAGTACGACCGGGACAGGGAACACTGAAGCTTTCTTT.

The chain couples TRBV20-1 to TRBJ2-5, with 9 bases lining up with TRBD1. Germline lookup yields CDR1 DFQATT and CDR2 SNEGSKA (reference sequence). The CDR3 is made up of 13 amino acids. CDR3 sequence reads: CIPSTGGRETQYF. In nucleotides, the CDR3 is TGCATTCCGTCCACAGGGGGCAGGGAGACCCAGTACTTC.

The chain combines TRBV7-2 with TRBJ2-1, with D possibly TRBD1 on 6 matching bases. In germline, CDR1 is SGHTA, CDR2 FQGNSA. The CDR3 is 17 residues long. V gave up 1 base and J gave up 6 bases, with 19 bases separating them. The CDR3 is CASSLGGYRVACNEQFF. DNA for the CDR3: TGTGCCAGCAGCTTAGGAGGTTACAGGGTAGCTTGCAATGAGCAGTTCTTC.

This clonotype was seen at least ten times. The gene calls are TRBV5-1 and TRBJ2-3, with D perhaps TRBD1 or TRBD2 (5 bases each). Trimming shortened V by 4 bases and J by 5 bases, and 11 bases separated the two germline ends. The CDR3 runs to 13 residues. Germline assignment: CDR1 SGHRS and CDR2 YFSETQ. CDR3 region: CASSTGGGDTQYF. CDR3 DNA: TGCGCCAGCAGCACAGGTGGGGGAGATACGCAGTATTTT.

This clonotype was seen only a few times. The chain couples TRBV11-2 to TRBJ1-4; unclear D gene. This CDR3 has 15 residues. Trimming shortened V by 1 base and J by 6 bases, and 12 bases separated the two germline ends. CDR1 is SGHAT, CDR2 FQNNGV, per germline. CDR3 sequence (DNA): TGTGCCAGCAGCTTAGCAGCGTTGATGGATGAAAAACTGTTTTTT. Translation: CASSLAALMDEKLFF. Together with reference TRBV11-2 and TRBJ1-4, the CDR3 gives the full variable domain: EAGVAQSPRYKIIEKRQSVAFWCNPISGHATLYWYQQILGQGPKLLIQFQNNGVVDDSQLPKDRFSAERLKGVDSTLKIQPAKLEDSAVYLCASSLAALMDEKLFFGSGTQLSVL.